The sequence of this T cell receptor (beta chain) was determined in a study of blood T cell repertoires in COVID-19. The overall study: Sites in the United States, Italy and Spain provided acute and convalescent COVID-19 samples. PBMCs, B-cell-depleted T cells, or T cells were the source of the cDNA or gDNA that made up the material.

V was clipped by 6 bases and J by 7 bases, with 13 bases between them. From germline, CDR1 is LNHDA and CDR2 SQIVND (reference sequence). The CDR3 consists of 13 residues. How the authors handled the data: Estimated nucleated cell counts came from reference gene primer amplification. Profiling relied on immunoSEQ multiplex PCR, and the TCRdb table lists in-frame clones only, not all of them. Clonal size and the V and J genes are those of that table, whereas D and trimming came from the DNA. The table has roughly 260,000 clones, 88% seen once. This sequence was found in a man in his sixties who had recovered from COVID-19. The genes are TRBV19 and TRBJ2-1; D is unresolved. Sequencing used peripheral blood. CDR3 DNA: TGTGCCAGTAGCGGGTCCTTTGGGAATGAGCAGTTCTTC. It yields the protein CASSGSFGNEQFF.